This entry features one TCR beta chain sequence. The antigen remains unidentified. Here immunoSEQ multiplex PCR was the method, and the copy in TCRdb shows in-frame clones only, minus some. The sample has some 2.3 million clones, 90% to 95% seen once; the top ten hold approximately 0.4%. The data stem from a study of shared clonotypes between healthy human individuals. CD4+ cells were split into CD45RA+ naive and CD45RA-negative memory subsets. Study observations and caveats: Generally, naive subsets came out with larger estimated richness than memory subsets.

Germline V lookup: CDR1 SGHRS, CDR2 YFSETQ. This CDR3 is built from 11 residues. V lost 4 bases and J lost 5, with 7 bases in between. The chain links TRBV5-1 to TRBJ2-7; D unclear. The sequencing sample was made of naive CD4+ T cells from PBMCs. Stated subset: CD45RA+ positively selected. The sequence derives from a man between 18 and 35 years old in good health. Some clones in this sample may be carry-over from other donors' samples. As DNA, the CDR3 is TGCGCCAGCAGCGACCACGACGAGCAGTACTTC. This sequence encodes CASSDHDEQYF. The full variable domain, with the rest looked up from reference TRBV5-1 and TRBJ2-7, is KAGVTQTPRYLIKTRGQQVTLSCSPISGHRSVSWYQQTPGQGLQFLFEYFSETQRNKGNFPGRFSGRQFSNSRSEMNVSTLELGDSALYLCASSDHDEQYFGPGTRLTVT.